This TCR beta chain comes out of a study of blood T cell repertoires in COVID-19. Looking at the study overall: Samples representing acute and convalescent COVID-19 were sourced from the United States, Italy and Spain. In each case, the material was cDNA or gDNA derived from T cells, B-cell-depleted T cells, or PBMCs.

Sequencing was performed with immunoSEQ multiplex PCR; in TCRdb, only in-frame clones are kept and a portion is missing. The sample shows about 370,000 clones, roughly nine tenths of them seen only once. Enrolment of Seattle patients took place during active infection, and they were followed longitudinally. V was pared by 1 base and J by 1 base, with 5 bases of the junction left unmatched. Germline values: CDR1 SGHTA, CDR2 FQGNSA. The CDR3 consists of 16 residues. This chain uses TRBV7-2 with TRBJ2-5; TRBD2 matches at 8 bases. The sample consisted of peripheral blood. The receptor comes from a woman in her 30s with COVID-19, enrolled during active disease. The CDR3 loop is CASSLVPGGRQETQYF. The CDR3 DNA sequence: TGTGCCAGCAGCTTAGTACCGGGGGGGCGCCAAGAGACCCAGTACTTC.